This TCR beta chain emerged from a study of blood T cell repertoires in COVID-19. Across the study: Donors in the United States, Italy and Spain gave samples during acute or convalescent COVID-19. T cells, B-cell-depleted T cells, or PBMCs supplied cDNA or gDNA.

Authors' data handling: Reference gene primer amplification gave nucleated cell count estimates. Profiling relied on immunoSEQ multiplex PCR, and the TCRdb table lists in-frame clones only, not all of them. The V and J calls and clone size were taken over from that table, and D and trimming were inferred from the DNA. The sample yields roughly 7,300 clones, 70% to 90% seen once. This CDR3 has 12 amino acids. The germline V and J ends were trimmed by 4 bases and 0 bases, with 4 bases remaining between them. The germline V gene encodes CDR1 SNHLY and CDR2 FYNNEI. V is TRBV2 and J is TRBJ2-7; D unclear. Specimen: peripheral blood. The clonotype was recovered from a human donor in a cohort sampled during active COVID-19. This CDR3 is CASSASSYEQYF. For the CDR3, the DNA is TGTGCCAGCAGTGCTAGCTCCTACGAGCAGTACTTC. The full variable domain, rest sourced from reference TRBV2 and TRBJ2-7, is EPEVTQTPSHQVTQMGQEVILRCVPISNHLYFYWYRQILGQKVEFLVSFYNNEISEKSEIFDDQFSVERPDGSNFTLKIRSTKLEDSAMYFCASSASSYEQYFGPGTRLTVT.